The present T cell receptor beta chain was sequenced within a study of regulatory T cells in long-lasting Graves disease. Study conclusions and caveats: It was possible that the small sample size reduced accuracy.

Germline values: CDR1 MNHEY, CDR2 SVGEGT. The CDR3 has 12 residues. V was cut by 4 bases and J by 11 bases, with 12 bases left in between. The time point is: newly diagnosed GD, antithyroid drugs for less than 3 months. RNA from PBMCs was the source of the TCR library. EDTA tubes held approximately 8.8 milliliters of peripheral blood from each patient. Library construction for TCR beta used iRepertoire HTBI primers and Arm-PCR of CDR3 regions. One entry per CDR3 protein results from TCRdb running MiXCR on the multiplex PCR reads. This sample carries about 420,000 distinct CDR3 sequences, over 15% of them seen once, and the ten largest clones take around a quarter. Comment on this clonotype: What it binds is unknown.

Separately, the same data were catalogued under a study of T cells in Graves' hyperthyroidism and ophthalmopathy.

The specimen was peripheral blood mononuclear cells (PBMCs), collected at new diagnosis, from a patient treated with antithyroid drugs. The TCR was taken from a woman aged 18-29 years with Graves disease. This chain links TRBV6-2 or TRBV6-3 with TRBJ2-1, with D maybe TRBD2 (5 bases). CDR3 protein: CASSWQREQQFF. Here the CDR3 DNA reads TGTGCCAGCAGTTGGCAGAGGGAGCAGCAGTTCTTC.